What follows is one T cell receptor beta chain and its context. This clonotype was seen only a few times. Its antigen is currently not known. Qualities for individual bases were not recorded, and no much larger clone is one base off. The data originate from a study of response to subunit inactivated influenza vaccine (dated 2018 in TCRdb). About the full investigation: Deep quantitative profiling of the T cell receptor repertoire was used in the study to follow responses to a trivalent subunit inactivated influenza vaccine.

Here is what the overall study found, with its caveats: The authors suggested that each seasonal influenza vaccination may recruit only a limited number of new T cells.

CDR1 and CDR2 are read off the germline V gene (reference sequence) as SEHNR and FQNEAQ. From its cysteine to its phenylalanine, the CDR3 spans 15 amino acids. Only the CDR3 region is kept as DNA, spanning 45 bases read in frame from base 1. V gives up 4 bases and J gives up 4 bases, and the segment between their germline ends measures 17 bases. Library preparation employed RT-PCR. Sequencing relied on an Illumina HiSeq 2500. TCRdb took the public reads, trimmed them with fastp at Q25, ran MiXCR for clone calling and kept in-frame beta chains. Entries are consolidated by CDR3 protein sequence, retaining the most common genes and DNA. The sample table holds 500,000 to 750,000 distinct CDR3 sequences, of which 14% were seen once. 11% of the sample lies in the top ten.

The material was PBMCs from blood, obtained 11 to 12 days after vaccination. The sequence came from a man in his forties or fifties who received an inactivated influenza vaccine. Donor details come from another sample of the same person, matched by shared clones. This chain joins TRBV7-9 to TRBJ2-7; the D gene lacks a confident call. The CDR3 reads CASSSSGPEGYEQYF. The nucleotides are TGTGCCAGCAGCTCATCCGGGCCAGAAGGGTACGAGCAGTACTTC.